This T cell receptor beta chain appears in the sequencing data of a study of regulatory T cells in long-lasting Graves disease. Study-wide context: Graves' patients, newly diagnosed, had taken antithyroid drugs under 3 months.

The time point denotes: newly diagnosed GD, antithyroid drugs for less than 3 months. PBMC-derived RNA was used for the TCR library. The V and J ends lost 0 bases and 6 bases respectively, with 9 bases between them. The CDR3 runs to 13 residues. The germline V gene encodes CDR1 MNHEY and CDR2 SMNVEV (reference sequence). Relying on iRepertoire HTBI primers and Arm-PCR of CDR3 regions, the team built TCR beta libraries. Original processing notes: The samples yielded roughly 60 TRBV and roughly 15 TRBJ segments. MiXCR, run by TCRdb on the multiplex PCR reads, gives a single entry per CDR3 protein. These V and J calls derive from TCRdb rather than the authors' analysis. The sample has about 540,000 distinct CDR3 sequences; roughly 12% are singletons. This clonotype was counted many times. These records were also assigned to another study, of T cells in Graves' hyperthyroidism and ophthalmopathy. That source adds: The majority of expanded thyroid clonotypes above 0.001 also appeared in blood.

The receptor was derived from a man in his thirties or forties with Graves disease. Material: peripheral blood mononuclear cells (PBMCs), obtained at new diagnosis, from a patient treated with antithyroid drugs. The gene calls are TRBV27 and TRBJ2-7; D unresolved. CDR3 nucleotides: TGTGCCAGCAGTTTATCCGGTTCCCCCGAGCAGTACTTC. It specifies CASSLSGSPEQYF.